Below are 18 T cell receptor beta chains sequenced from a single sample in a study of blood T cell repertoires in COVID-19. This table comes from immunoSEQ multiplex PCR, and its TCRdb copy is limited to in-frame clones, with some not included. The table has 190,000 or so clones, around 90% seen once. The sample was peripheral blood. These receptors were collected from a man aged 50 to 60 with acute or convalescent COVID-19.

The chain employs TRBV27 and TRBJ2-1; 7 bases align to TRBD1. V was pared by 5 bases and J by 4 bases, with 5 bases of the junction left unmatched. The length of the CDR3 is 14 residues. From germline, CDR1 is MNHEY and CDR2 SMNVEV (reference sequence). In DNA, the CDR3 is TGTGCCAGCAGTCCCGGGACAGTATACAATGAGCAGTTCTTC. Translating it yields CASSPGTVYNEQFF.

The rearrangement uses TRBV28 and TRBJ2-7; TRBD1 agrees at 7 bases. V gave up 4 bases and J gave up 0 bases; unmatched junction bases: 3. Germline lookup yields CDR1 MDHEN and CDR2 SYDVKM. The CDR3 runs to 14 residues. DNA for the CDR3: TGTGCCAGCAGTTCAGGACAGGACTCCTACGAGCAGTACGTC. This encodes CASSSGQDSYEQYV.

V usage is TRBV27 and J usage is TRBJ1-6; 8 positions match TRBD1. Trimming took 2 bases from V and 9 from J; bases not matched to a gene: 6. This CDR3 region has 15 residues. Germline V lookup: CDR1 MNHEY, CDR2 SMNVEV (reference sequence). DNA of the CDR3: TGTGCCAGCAGTTTAGGGCAGGGGGCAGGTTCACCCCTCCACTTT. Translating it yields CASSLGQGAGSPLHF.

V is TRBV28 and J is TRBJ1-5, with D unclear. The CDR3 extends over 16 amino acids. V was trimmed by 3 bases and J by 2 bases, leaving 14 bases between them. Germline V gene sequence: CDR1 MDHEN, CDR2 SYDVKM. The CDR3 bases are TGTGCCAGCAGTTTTTTTCTTCTGAGTGGCAATCAGCCCCAGCATTTT. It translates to CASSFFLLSGNQPQHF. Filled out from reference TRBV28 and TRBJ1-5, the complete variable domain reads DVKVTQSSRYLVKRTGEKVFLECVQDMDHENMFWYRQDPGLGLRLIYFSYDVKMKEKGDIPEGYSVSREKKERFSLILESASTNQTSMYLCASSFFLLSGNQPQHFGDGTRLSIL.

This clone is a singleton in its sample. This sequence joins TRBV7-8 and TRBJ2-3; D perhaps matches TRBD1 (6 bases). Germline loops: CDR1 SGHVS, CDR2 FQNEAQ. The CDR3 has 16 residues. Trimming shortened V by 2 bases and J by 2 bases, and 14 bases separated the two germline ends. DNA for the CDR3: TGTGCCAGCAGCTTATTAGCCGGACAGAACACAGATACGCAGTATTTT. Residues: CASSLLAGQNTDTQYF.

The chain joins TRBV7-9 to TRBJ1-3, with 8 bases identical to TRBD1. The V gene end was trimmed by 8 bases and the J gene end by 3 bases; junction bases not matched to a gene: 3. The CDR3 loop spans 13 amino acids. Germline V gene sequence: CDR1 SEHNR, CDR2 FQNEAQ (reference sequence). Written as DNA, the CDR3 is TGTGCCAGCGAGGACAGGGATGGAAACACCATATATTTT. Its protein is CASEDRDGNTIYF. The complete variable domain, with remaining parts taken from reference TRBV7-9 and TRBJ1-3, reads DTGVSQNPRHKITKRGQNVTFRCDPISEHNRLYWYRQTLGQGPEFLTYFQNEAQLEKSRLLSDRFSAERPKGSFSTLEIQRTEQGDSAMYLCASEDRDGNTIYFGEGSWLTVV.

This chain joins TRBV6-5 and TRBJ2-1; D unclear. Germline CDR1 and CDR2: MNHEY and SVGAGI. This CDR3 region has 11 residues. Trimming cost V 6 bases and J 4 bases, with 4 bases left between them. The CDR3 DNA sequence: TGTGCCAGCAGAGCTTACAATGAGCAGTTCTTC. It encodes CASRAYNEQFF.

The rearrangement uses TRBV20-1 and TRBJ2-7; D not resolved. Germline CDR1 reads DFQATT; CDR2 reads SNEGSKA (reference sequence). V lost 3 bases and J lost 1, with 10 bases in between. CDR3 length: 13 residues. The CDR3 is CSASPRLSYEQYF. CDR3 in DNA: TGCAGTGCTAGTCCCAGACTTTCCTACGAGCAGTACTTC.

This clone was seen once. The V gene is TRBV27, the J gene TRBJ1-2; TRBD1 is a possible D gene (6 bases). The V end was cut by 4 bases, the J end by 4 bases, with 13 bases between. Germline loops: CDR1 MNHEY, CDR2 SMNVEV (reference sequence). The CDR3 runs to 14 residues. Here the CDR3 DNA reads TGTGCCAGCAGTTCGCTCAGGGACATCTATGGCTACACCTTC. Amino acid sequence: CASSSLRDIYGYTF.

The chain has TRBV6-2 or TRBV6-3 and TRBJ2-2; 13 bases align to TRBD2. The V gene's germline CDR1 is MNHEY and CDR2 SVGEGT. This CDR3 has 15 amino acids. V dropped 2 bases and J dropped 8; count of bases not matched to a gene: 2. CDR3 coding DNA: TGTGCCAGCAGTTACGGGACTAGCGGGAAAGGGGAGCTGTTTTTT. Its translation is CASSYGTSGKGELFF.

CDR3 coding DNA: TGTGCCATCAGACAGACAGGGCGTCCGGAGGAAAAACTGTTTTTT. It yields the protein CAIRQTGRPEEKLFF. This chain joins TRBV10-3 and TRBJ1-4; 7 bases agree with TRBD1. Looked up from germline, CDR1 is ENHRY and CDR2 is SYGVKD. The CDR3 runs 15 residues. After removal of 6 bases from V and 8 bases from J, the junction contained 12 bases not matched to a gene.

CDR3 in DNA: TGTGCCAGCCGCATGGGAGGGAGGGCCTACGAGCAGTACTTC. This gives the protein CASRMGGRAYEQYF. J is TRBJ2-7 and V is TRBV27, with 7 bases that match TRBD2. Losses at the gene ends were 8 bases for V and 2 bases for J; bases not matched to a gene: 9. This CDR3 is built from 14 residues. Germline values: CDR1 MNHEY, CDR2 SMNVEV (reference sequence).

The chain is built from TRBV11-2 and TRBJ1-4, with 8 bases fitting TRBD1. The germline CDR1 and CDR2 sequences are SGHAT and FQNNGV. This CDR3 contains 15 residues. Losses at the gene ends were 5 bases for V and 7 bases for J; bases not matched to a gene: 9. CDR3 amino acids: CASSEAGGWGEKLFF. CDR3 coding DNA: TGTGCCAGCAGCGAAGCAGGGGGCTGGGGTGAAAAACTGTTTTTT.

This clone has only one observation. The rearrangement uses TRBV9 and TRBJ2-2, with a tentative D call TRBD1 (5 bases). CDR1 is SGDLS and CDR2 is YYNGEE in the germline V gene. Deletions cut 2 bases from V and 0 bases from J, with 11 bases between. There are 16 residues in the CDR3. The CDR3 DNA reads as TGTGCCAGCAGCGTCACCGACAGATCGAACACCGGGGAGCTGTTTTTT. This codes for CASSVTDRSNTGELFF.

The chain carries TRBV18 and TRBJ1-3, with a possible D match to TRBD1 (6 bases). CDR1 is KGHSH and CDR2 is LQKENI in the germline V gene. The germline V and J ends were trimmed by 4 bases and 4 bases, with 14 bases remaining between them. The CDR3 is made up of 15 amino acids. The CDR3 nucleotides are TGTGCCAGCTCACTAACGACAGGCGTCGGAAACACCATATATTTT. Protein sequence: CASSLTTGVGNTIYF. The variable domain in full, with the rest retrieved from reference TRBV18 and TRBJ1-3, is NAGVMQNPRHLVRRRGQEARLRCSPMKGHSHVYWYRQLPEEGLKFMVYLQKENIIDESGMPKERFSAEFPKEGPSILRIQQVVRGDSAAYFCASSLTTGVGNTIYFGEGSWLTVV.

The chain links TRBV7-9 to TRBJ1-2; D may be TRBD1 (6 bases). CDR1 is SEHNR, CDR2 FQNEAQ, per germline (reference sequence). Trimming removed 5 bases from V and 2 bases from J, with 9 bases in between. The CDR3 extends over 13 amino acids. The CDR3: CASSGQTNYGYTF. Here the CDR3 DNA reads TGTGCCAGCAGCGGACAGACCAACTATGGCTACACCTTC.

CDR3 residues: CASSPYRANTGELFF. The CDR3 DNA reads TGTGCCAGCTCACCATACCGGGCGAACACCGGGGAGCTGTTTTTT. The chain uses TRBV18 and TRBJ2-2; D is unclear. The CDR3 consists of 15 residues. The germline gives CDR1 KGHSH, CDR2 LQKENI. Trimming removed 2 bases from V and 0 bases from J, with 7 bases in between. Variable domain in full (rest from reference TRBV18 and TRBJ2-2): NAGVMQNPRHLVRRRGQEARLRCSPMKGHSHVYWYRQLPEEGLKFMVYLQKENIIDESGMPKERFSAEFPKEGPSILRIQQVVRGDSAAYFCASSPYRANTGELFFGEGSRLTVL.

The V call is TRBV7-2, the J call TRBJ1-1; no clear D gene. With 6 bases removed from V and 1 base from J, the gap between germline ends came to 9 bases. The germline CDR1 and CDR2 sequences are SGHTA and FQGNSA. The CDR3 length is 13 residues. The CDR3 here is CASRGPANTEAFF. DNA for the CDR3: TGTGCCAGCAGGGGCCCGGCGAACACTGAAGCTTTCTTT.